This T cell receptor beta chain appears in the sequencing data of a study of blood T cells in healthy people across ages (dated by TCRdb to the mid-2010s). As for the study more broadly: In model experiments, template switching captured roughly one uniquely barcoded TCR beta cDNA molecule for every two T cells. The study measured age-related changes in TCR beta repertoire diversity using deep sequencing normalized with unique cDNA molecular identifiers. The donors were split into four age groups: young (average roughly 15 years), middle-aged (39), aged (more than 60) and long-lived (approximately 80). Donors of different ages were randomly distributed across sequencing lanes to avoid experimental bias. Two additional independent replicas of 1 million unique cDNA reads from the same blood draw were analyzed for two donors (one aged 18 to 30 and one aged 80 or older).

The donors were some 36 Caucasian individuals from Russia, aged roughly 6 to 95 years, who were systemically healthy. Each donor gave about 9.2 milliliters of peripheral blood, drawn into EDTA-treated Vacutainer tubes. Ficoll-Paque density-gradient centrifugation was used to isolate PBMCs, with at least 6 million per sample. Total RNA was extracted from PBMCs with Trizol reagent, with at least 5.5 micrograms obtained per sample. Naive CD45RAhigh/CD27high T cell percentages were measured by flow cytometry on a PBMC aliquot from every donor. Library preparation used 5' RACE. Sequenced using an Illumina HiSeq 2500. The second PCR ran for about 6 to 12 cycles and used a J-beta primer mix along with a sample-barcoded 5' primer. Each TCR beta cDNA molecule received a unique molecular identifier from a template-switch 5' adaptor carrying 12 random nucleotides. Each sample yielded at least 3 million CDR3-containing paired-end reads. The Mint cDNA synthesis kit, primed by a TRBC-specific oligonucleotide, was used to synthesize first-strand cDNA from all RNA. After uracil-DNA glycosylase treatment, a first 18-cycle PCR used universal primers M1SS and BC2_uni_R on all cDNA. The study's processing was this. Each sample was normalized by randomly selecting 1 million high-quality reads, each carrying a distinct molecular identifier. Reads sharing molecular identifiers were discarded rather than binned into consensus sequences. MiTCR, run with a Q25 quality threshold and the strictest error-elimination algorithm, handled CDR3 identification, clonotype clustering and error correction. A nonparametric unseen species model with Euler transformation was used to estimate lower-bound total TCR beta diversity. The raw public reads went through TCRdb reprocessing: fastp at Q25, MiXCR clone calling, in-frame beta chains kept. Each entry is one CDR3 protein sequence, shown with its most common DNA and genes. V and J calls and clone size were set by TCRdb, not the authors. Across this sample there are roughly 1,500,000 distinct CDR3 sequences, with roughly 40% seen only once. The ten largest clonotypes hold 7.9% of the sample.

Comments on this clonotype: Its recognized antigen is unknown. Qualities for individual bases were not recorded, and no much larger clone is one base off.

Results and caveats for the whole study, not just this receptor: Compared with the aged group, the long-lived group had more naive CD4+ T cells, fewer expanded clones and increased TCR diversity, suggesting age selection. A strong correlation was found between observed TCR beta diversity and the percentage of naive T cells measured by flow cytometry. Donor CMV infection status was unknown, potentially confounding age-related changes in expanded clonotypes. Total diversity estimates from one million sequenced T cells were considered lower bounds and underestimates. Conclusive comparison of naive and antigen-experienced compartments was prevented by the profiling of bulk unsorted PBMCs. As age increased, observed TCR beta diversity per million T cells dropped in a roughly linear way, and a significant reduction was already evident by age about 40.

Spanning cysteine to phenylalanine, the CDR3 consists of 14 amino acids. Only the CDR3 DNA is retained, 42 bases long and in frame from the first base. V loses 4 bases at its end and J loses 8 bases; junction bases beyond the gene matches: 7. Per the germline V gene, MRHNA is the CDR1 and SNTAGT is the CDR2. The sequenced sample consisted of blood. This TCR was recovered from a woman aged 18-30 years in good health. The rearranged chain carries TRBV6-4 and TRBJ2-1, and 8 junctional nucleotides match TRBD2. The CDR3 loop reads CASSARGGSDEQFF. DNA sequence: TGTGCCAGCAGTGCCCGGGGGGGGTCGGATGAGCAGTTCTTC.